This T cell receptor (beta chain) was obtained from a study of blood T cell repertoires in COVID-19. Only in-frame clones appear in the TCRdb table, and some are missing; sequencing was by immunoSEQ multiplex PCR. The sample holds some 150,000 clones, about nine tenths seen once. Germline lookup yields CDR1 MNHEY and CDR2 SVGAGI. This CDR3 is built from 13 residues. The trim removed 4 bases at V and 6 bases at J, leaving 4 bases unmatched. The receptor was isolated from a woman aged 60 to 75 who had recovered from COVID-19. The V gene is TRBV6-5, the J gene TRBJ1-2, with 8 bases that match TRBD1. The sequenced material came from peripheral blood. Here the CDR3 reads CASSWQQGDGYTF. In nucleotides, the CDR3 is TGTGCCAGCAGTTGGCAACAGGGGGATGGCTACACCTTC.